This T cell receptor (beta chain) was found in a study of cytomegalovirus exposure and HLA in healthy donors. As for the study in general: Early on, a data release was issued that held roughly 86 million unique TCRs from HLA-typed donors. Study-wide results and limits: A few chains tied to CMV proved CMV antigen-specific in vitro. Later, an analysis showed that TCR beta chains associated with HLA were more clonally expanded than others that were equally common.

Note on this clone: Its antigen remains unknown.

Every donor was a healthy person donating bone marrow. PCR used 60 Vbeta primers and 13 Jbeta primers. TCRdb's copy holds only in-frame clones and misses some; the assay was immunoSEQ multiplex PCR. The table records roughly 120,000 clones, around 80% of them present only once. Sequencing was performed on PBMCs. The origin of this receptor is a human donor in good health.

The chain's CDR3 is CAISVPGTGLNEQFF. CDR3 coding DNA: TGTGCCATCAGTGTTCCCGGGACAGGACTAAATGAGCAGTTCTTC. The chain combines TRBV10-3 with TRBJ2-1; 8 nucleotides align to TRBD1. The CDR3 covers 15 residues. Germline V gene sequence: CDR1 ENHRY, CDR2 SYGVKD. The V gene end was trimmed by 4 bases and the J gene end by 7 bases; junction bases not matched to a gene: 9.